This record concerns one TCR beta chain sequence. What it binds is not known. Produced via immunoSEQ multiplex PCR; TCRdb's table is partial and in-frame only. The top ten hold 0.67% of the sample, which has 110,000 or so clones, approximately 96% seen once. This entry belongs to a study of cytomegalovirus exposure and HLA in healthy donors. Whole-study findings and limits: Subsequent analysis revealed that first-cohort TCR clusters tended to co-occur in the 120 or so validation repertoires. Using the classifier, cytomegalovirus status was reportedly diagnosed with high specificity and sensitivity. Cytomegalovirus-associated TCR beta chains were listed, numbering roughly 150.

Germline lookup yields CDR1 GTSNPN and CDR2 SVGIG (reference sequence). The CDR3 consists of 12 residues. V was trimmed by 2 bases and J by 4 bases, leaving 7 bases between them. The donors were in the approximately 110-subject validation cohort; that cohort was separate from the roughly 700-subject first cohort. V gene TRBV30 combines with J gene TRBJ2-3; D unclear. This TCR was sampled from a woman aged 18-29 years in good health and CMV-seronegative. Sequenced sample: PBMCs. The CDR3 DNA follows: TGTGCCTGGAGTTCAGGTGCAGATACGCAGTATTTT. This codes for CAWSSGADTQYF.